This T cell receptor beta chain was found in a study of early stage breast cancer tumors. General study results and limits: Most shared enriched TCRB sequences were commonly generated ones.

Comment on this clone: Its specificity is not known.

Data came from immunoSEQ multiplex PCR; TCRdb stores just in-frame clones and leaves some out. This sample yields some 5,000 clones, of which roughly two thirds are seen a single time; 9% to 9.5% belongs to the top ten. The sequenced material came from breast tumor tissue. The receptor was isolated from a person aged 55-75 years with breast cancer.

CDR3 protein: CASSRLGGAADTQYF. CDR3 DNA sequence: TGTGCCAGCTCACGCCTGGGGGGGGCAGCCGATACGCAGTATTTT. V gene TRBV18 combines with J gene TRBJ2-3; maybe TRBD2 (7 bases). Germline-derived CDR1 and CDR2 are KGHSH and LQKENI. The CDR3 runs 15 residues. With 4 bases removed from V and 6 bases from J, the gap between germline ends came to 17 bases.